The 22 T cell receptor beta chains below come from one sample, sequenced in a study of prognosis after radiotherapy for stage I lung cancer. The authors amplified TCR beta CDR3 from genomic DNA using two-round multiplex PCR. With primers specific to each TRBV and TRBJ gene, the first-round PCR was performed. A single record per CDR3 protein comes from TCRdb applying MiXCR to the multiplex PCR reads. This table holds 27,000 or so distinct CDR3 sequences, around 43% found once. Sequences were derived from PBMCs, sampled before or after stereotactic body radiation therapy (not recorded which). The origin of the receptors is a donor older than 45 with non-small cell lung cancer.

The chain combines TRBV20-1 with TRBJ1-4, with D maybe TRBD1 (5 bases). Between the trimmed V and J ends, which lost 1 base and 15 bases, there was a span of 12 bases. Per germline, CDR1 DFQATT and CDR2 SNEGSKA (reference sequence). This CDR3 comprises 11 residues. The CDR3 here is CSARVAGFVFF. For the CDR3, the DNA is TGCAGTGCTAGAGTAGCAGGGTTTGTGTTTTTT.

This clonotype was detected ten times or more. The chain joins TRBV18 to TRBJ2-3, with D tentatively TRBD1 or TRBD2 (5 bases each). CDR3 length: 15 amino acids. Germline V gives CDR1 KGHSH, CDR2 LQKENI. The V and J ends lost 0 bases and 4 bases respectively, with 11 bases between them. The CDR3 DNA is TGTGCCAGCTCACCACCTGGCAGGGACGCAGATACGCAGTATTTT. Translation gives CASSPPGRDADTQYF.

This clonotype has at least ten counts. The rearrangement links TRBV10-2 to TRBJ1-6, with a weak D call TRBD1 (5 bases). The CDR3 runs 15 residues. Germline CDR1 is WSHSY and CDR2 is SAAADI. V was clipped by 2 bases and J by 0 bases, with 5 bases between them. This chain's CDR3 is CASSEGHSYNSPLHF. CDR3 nucleotides: TGCGCCAGCAGTGAGGGACACTCCTATAATTCACCCCTCCACTTT.

This clonotype was observed a handful of times. It may be a read error: a sequence one base away is much more abundant. The rearrangement links TRBV6-2 or TRBV6-3 to TRBJ1-2; 10 nucleotides line up with TRBD1. The CDR3 is made up of 15 amino acids. The germline CDR1 and CDR2 sequences are MNHEY and SVGEGT. J gave up 3 bases and V 11 bases, and 12 bases lay outside the gene matches. This CDR3 is CASSTGGAGDYGYTF. DNA for the CDR3: TGTGCCTCCTCGACAGGGGGCGCAGGAGACTATGGCTACACCTTC.

This clonotype appeared once. The rearrangement links TRBV28 to TRBJ2-7; 7 nucleotides match TRBD1. Germline V gene lookup returns CDR1 MDHEN and CDR2 SYDVKM. V was pared by 5 bases and J by 6 bases, with 7 bases of the junction left unmatched. CDR3 length: 13 residues. CDR3 amino acids: CASSHGTGVEQYF. The DNA of the CDR3 is TGTGCCAGCAGTCACGGCACAGGGGTCGAGCAGTACTTC.

Comments on this clonotype: A far larger clone lies a single base away; this is likely a read error. This chain joins TRBV6-2 or TRBV6-3 and TRBJ2-2; unclear D gene. Germline CDR1 is MNHEY and CDR2 is SVGEGT. The CDR3 runs to 13 residues. CDR3 sequence: CASIYSLSGELFF. The CDR3 DNA reads as TGTGCCAGCATTTACTCGTTATCCGGGGAGCTGTTTTTT.

This clonotype was recorded once. The rearrangement joins TRBV4-3 to TRBJ1-6; D not certain. The CDR3 length is 16 residues. V lost 0 bases and J 8 bases, leaving 14 bases between the germline ends. Germline loops: CDR1 LGHNA, CDR2 YSLEER. The CDR3 DNA reads TGCGCCAGCAGCCAAGAACCCCGGCCGTTCGATTCACCCCTCCACTTT. This encodes CASSQEPRPFDSPLHF.

The chain recombines TRBV6-1 with TRBJ2-1; D ambiguous. This CDR3 contains 11 residues. V was cut by 7 bases and J by 10 bases, with 11 bases left in between. Germline V gives CDR1 MNHNS, CDR2 SASEGT. The CDR3 protein is CASKETAEQFF. As DNA, the CDR3 is TGTGCCAGCAAGGAAACTGCAGAGCAGTTCTTC.

About this clonotype itself: A far larger clone is just one base off, so this is likely a read error. J is TRBJ1-6 and V is TRBV6-4; 7 bases are a match to TRBD1. The length of the CDR3 is 14 residues. Germline CDR1 reads MRHNA; CDR2 reads SNTAGT. The V gene end was trimmed by 5 bases and the J gene end by 8 bases; junction bases not matched to a gene: 6. For the CDR3, the DNA is TGTGCCAGCAGTCAATGGGACAGCTATTCACCCCTCCACTTT. Translated, it gives CASSQWDSYSPLHF.

Comment on this clonotype: Germline is not matched at one junction end, which may reflect a read error. V gene TRBV25-1 combines with J gene TRBJ2-1; D tentatively fits TRBD1 or TRBD2 (7 bases each). In germline, CDR1 is MGHDK, CDR2 SYGVNS. CDR3 length: 15 amino acids. The CDR3 region is CTSSEGEGAWNEQFF. The CDR3 bases are TGTACCAGCAGTGAAGGGGAGGGGGCCTGGAATGAGCAGTTCTTC.

This clonotype occurred many times. The gene calls are TRBV20-1 and TRBJ1-6, with a possible D match to TRBD1 (6 bases). V was shortened by 3 bases and J by 8 bases, with 14 bases between the two germline ends. The CDR3 is made up of 14 amino acids. Germline V CDR1 and CDR2: DFQATT, SNEGSKA (reference sequence). The CDR3 reads CSARPNRDDSPLHF. CDR3 nucleotides: TGCAGTGCTAGGCCTAACAGGGATGATTCACCCCTCCACTTT.

Many counts were recorded for this clonotype. This chain links TRBV19 with TRBJ1-2; TRBD1 is a possible D gene (6 bases). The CDR3 totals 15 residues. V lost 7 bases and J 2 bases, leaving 17 bases between the germline ends. Germline V gene lookup returns CDR1 LNHDA and CDR2 SQIVND (reference sequence). The CDR3 DNA is TGTGCCAGTACCCCCCCGGGGGGCAGGAACTATGGCTACACCTTC. Its translation: CASTPPGGRNYGYTF.

This clonotype has just one count. The J gene is TRBJ2-2, the V gene TRBV29-1, with 12 bases lining up with TRBD2. The ends lost 6 bases at V and 5 bases at J; junction bases unmatched: 10. The CDR3 has 16 amino acids. CDR1 and CDR2 from the germline V gene are SQVTM and ANQGSEA. The CDR3 spells CSVNPGLAGLTGELFF. DNA of the CDR3: TGCAGCGTGAACCCAGGACTAGCGGGACTTACCGGGGAGCTGTTTTTT.

In its sample, this clonotype was seen once. The V and J genes are TRBV5-1 and TRBJ1-2, with TRBD1 as a possible D gene (6 bases). Trimming cost V 2 bases and J 2 bases, with 19 bases left between them. This CDR3 is built from 17 residues. Germline values: CDR1 SGHRS, CDR2 YFSETQ. The CDR3 region has the DNA TGCGCCAGCAGCTTAGGGATGAGGACAGACAACAACTATGGCTACACCTTC. Protein: CASSLGMRTDNNYGYTF.

This clonotype occurred many times. V gene TRBV2 combines with J gene TRBJ1-3; D is ambiguous. Germline CDR1 reads SNHLY; CDR2 reads FYNNEI. This CDR3 region has 13 residues. The ends were cut back, 7 bases at V and 2 bases at J, with 9 bases in the middle. CDR3 amino acids: CASTRETGNTIYF. The CDR3 nucleotides read TGTGCCAGCACGAGGGAAACTGGAAACACCATATATTTT.

A remark on this clonotype: A clone one base away is much larger, so this may be a read error. V gene TRBV7-9 combines with J gene TRBJ2-5; TRBD2 might be the D (5 bases). V was trimmed by 1 base and J by 4 bases, leaving 16 bases between them. The CDR3 has 16 amino acids. CDR1 SEHNR and CDR2 FQNEAQ come from the germline V gene (reference sequence). The DNA for the CDR3 is TGTGCCAGCAGCTTAGGTAATAAGGGAGTTGTAGAGACCCAGTACTTC. It codes for CASSLGNKGVVETQYF.

This clonotype was observed at least ten times. V and J are TRBV30 and TRBJ2-7; 9 nucleotides agree with TRBD2. This CDR3 contains 16 residues. Germline V gene data show CDR1 as GTSNPN and CDR2 as SVGIG (reference sequence). Trimming at V came to 1 base and at J to 0 bases, leaving 7 bases not matched to a gene. CDR3 residues: CAWSDETSGPSYEQYF. In nucleotides, the CDR3 is TGTGCCTGGAGTGATGAAACTAGCGGGCCCTCCTACGAGCAGTACTTC.

This rearrangement joins TRBV3-1 to TRBJ2-2, with D unresolved. The V end was cut by 8 bases, the J end by 4 bases, with 5 bases between. The V gene's germline CDR1 is LGHDT and CDR2 YNNKEL (reference sequence). This CDR3 spans 11 amino acids. Written as DNA, the CDR3 is TGTGCCAGCGCCGGCACCGGGGAGCTGTTTTTT. Amino acids: CASAGTGELFF.

The CDR3 protein is CASSQIRLAEQYF. The DNA of the CDR3 is TGTGCCAGCAGCCAAATCAGACTAGCAGAGCAGTACTTC. The chain couples TRBV7-2 to TRBJ2-7, with 7 bases fitting TRBD2. Germline assignment: CDR1 SGHTA and CDR2 FQGNSA. The CDR3 extends over 13 amino acids. J gave up 7 bases and V 5 bases, and 8 bases lay outside the gene matches. The complete variable domain, with remaining parts taken from reference TRBV7-2 and TRBJ2-7, reads GAGVSQSPSNKVTEKGKDVELRCDPISGHTALYWYRQSLGQGLEFLIYFQGNSAPDKSGLPSDRFSAERTGGSVSTLTIQRTQQEDSAVYLCASSQIRLAEQYFGPGTRLTVT.

At least ten counts were recorded for this clonotype. The genes are TRBV2 and TRBJ1-4; D is ambiguous. Trimming cost V 8 bases and J 7 bases, with 14 bases left between them. The length of the CDR3 is 13 residues. Germline V gene sequence: CDR1 SNHLY, CDR2 FYNNEI. The CDR3 DNA follows: TGTGCCAGCGGAGGGTCAGCTTCTGAAAAACTGTTTTTT. Protein sequence: CASGGSASEKLFF.

The sample holds one count of this clonotype. V and J are TRBV20-1 and TRBJ2-2; the D gene is possibly TRBD2 (5 bases). The germline gives CDR1 DFQATT, CDR2 SNEGSKA (reference sequence). The CDR3 is 16 residues long. V dropped 3 bases and J dropped 3 bases, with 17 bases sitting between them. The CDR3 is CSASLLRTWDTGELFF. For the CDR3, the DNA is TGCAGTGCTAGTCTTCTTCGGACTTGGGACACCGGGGAGCTGTTTTTT.

Note on this clonotype: A much larger clone is a single base away; this may be a read error. The chain has TRBV2 and TRBJ2-7; perhaps TRBD2 as D (6 bases). The CDR3 covers 17 residues. In germline, CDR1 is SNHLY, CDR2 FYNNEI. Trimming cost V 5 bases and J 6 bases, with 26 bases left between them. The CDR3 sequence is CASSPMGTSPYAVEQYF. In DNA, the CDR3 is TGTGCCAGCAGTCCTATGGGGACTTCCCCCTACGCGGTCGAGCAGTACTTC.